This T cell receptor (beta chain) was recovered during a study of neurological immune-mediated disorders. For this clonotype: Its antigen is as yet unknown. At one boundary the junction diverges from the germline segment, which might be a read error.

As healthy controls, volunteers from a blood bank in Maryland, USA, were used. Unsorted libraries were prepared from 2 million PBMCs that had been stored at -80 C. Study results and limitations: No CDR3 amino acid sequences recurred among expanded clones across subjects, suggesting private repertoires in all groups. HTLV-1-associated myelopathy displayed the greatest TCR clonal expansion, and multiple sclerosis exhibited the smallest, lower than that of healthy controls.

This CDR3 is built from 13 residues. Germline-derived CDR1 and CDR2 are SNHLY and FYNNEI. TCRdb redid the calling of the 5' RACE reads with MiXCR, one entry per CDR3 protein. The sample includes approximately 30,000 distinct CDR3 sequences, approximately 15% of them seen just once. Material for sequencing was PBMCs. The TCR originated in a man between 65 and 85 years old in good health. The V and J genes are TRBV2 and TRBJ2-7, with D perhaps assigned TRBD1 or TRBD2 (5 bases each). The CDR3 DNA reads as TGTGCCAGCAGGAAAGACAGCGGCTACGAGCAATACTTC. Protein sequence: CASRKDSGYEQYF. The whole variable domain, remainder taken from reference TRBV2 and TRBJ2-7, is EPEVTQTPSHQVTQMGQEVILRCVPISNHLYFYWYRQILGQKVEFLVSFYNNEISEKSEIFDDQFSVERPDGSNFTLKIRSTKLEDSAMYFCASRKDSGYEQYFGPGTRLTVT.